This TCR beta chain was recorded in a study of CD8 T cells in ankylosing spondylitis. General study findings and limits: Ankylosing spondylitis blood seemed to carry a telltale TCR beta motif made of about 8 highly homologous variants.

As regards this clonotype: No antigen is known for it. An end of the junction differs from the germline gene, which may be a read error.

The CDR3 runs to 14 residues. TCRdb reanalysed the 5' RACE reads using MiXCR and keeps one entry per CDR3 protein. The sample consists of about 250,000 distinct CDR3 sequences, 10% of them appearing once. The chain recombines TRBV12-3 or TRBV12-4 with TRBJ2-2; tentatively, D is TRBD2 (6 bases). Sequencing was performed on blood, either unsorted or a sorted T cell fraction (not recorded which). This TCR was recovered from a male donor with ankylosing spondylitis or in good health (not recorded which). The CDR3 sequence: CALPTAGGTGEPFF. CDR3 nucleotide sequence: TGTGCCTTGCCCACCGCAGGAGGGACCGGGGAGCCGTTTTTT.